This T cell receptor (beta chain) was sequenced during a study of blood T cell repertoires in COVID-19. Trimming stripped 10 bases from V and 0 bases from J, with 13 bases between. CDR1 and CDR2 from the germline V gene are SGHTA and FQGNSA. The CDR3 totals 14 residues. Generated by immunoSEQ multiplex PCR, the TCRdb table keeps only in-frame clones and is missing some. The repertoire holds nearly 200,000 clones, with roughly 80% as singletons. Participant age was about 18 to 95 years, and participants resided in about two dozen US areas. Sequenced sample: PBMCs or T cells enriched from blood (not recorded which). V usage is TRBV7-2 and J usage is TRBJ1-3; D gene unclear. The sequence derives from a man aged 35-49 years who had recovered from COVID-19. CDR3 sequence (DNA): TGTGCCACCAGGACGGGAACCTCTGGAAACACCATATATTTT. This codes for CATRTGTSGNTIYF.